These 5 T cell receptor beta chains originate from one sample sequenced in a study of cytomegalovirus exposure and HLA in healthy donors. PCR primers comprised 60 Vbeta and 13 Jbeta primers. Some clones are missing from TCRdb's copy, which holds only in-frame ones; the method was immunoSEQ multiplex PCR. In the table there are 170,000 or so clones, around 80% of which are singletons. The sample taken for sequencing was PBMCs. The receptors here all came from a woman in her sixties in good health and CMV-seropositive.

V is TRBV11-2 and J is TRBJ2-2, with a tentative D call TRBD2 (5 bases). From germline, CDR1 is SGHAT and CDR2 FQNNGV. The ends were cut back, 5 bases at V and 4 bases at J, with 11 bases in the middle. The CDR3 loop spans 14 amino acids. The CDR3 region has the DNA TGTGCCAGCAGCCGAAGCGGCGGCACCGGGGAGCTGTTTTTT. This sequence encodes CASSRSGGTGELFF.

The rearrangement uses TRBV10-3 and TRBJ1-2, with 10 positions matching TRBD1. CDR3 length equals 14 residues. CDR1 and CDR2 from the germline V gene are ENHRY and SYGVKD. The V segment lost 11 bases and the J segment 6 bases; nucleotides outside the gene matches: 12. The CDR3: CASDSGTGVHGYTF. The DNA of the CDR3 is TGTGCCTCCGATTCCGGGACAGGGGTGCATGGCTACACCTTC.

This chain links TRBV5-1 with TRBJ2-1; 12 bases align to TRBD2. This CDR3 has 16 amino acids. Per germline, CDR1 SGHRS and CDR2 YFSETQ. The junction had 7 bases not matched to a gene; V was cut back by 5 bases and J by 4 bases. This chain's CDR3 is CASRPRTSGEYNEQFF. In nucleotides, the CDR3 is TGCGCCAGCAGGCCCAGGACTAGCGGGGAGTACAATGAGCAGTTCTTC. Full variable domain (rest looked up from reference TRBV5-1 and TRBJ2-1): KAGVTQTPRYLIKTRGQQVTLSCSPISGHRSVSWYQQTPGQGLQFLFEYFSETQRNKGNFPGRFSGRQFSNSRSEMNVSTLELGDSALYLCASRPRTSGEYNEQFFGPGTRLTVL.

The chain joins TRBV5-1 to TRBJ2-2; 9 bases line up with TRBD2. J gave up 0 bases and V 0 bases, and 6 bases lay outside the gene matches. CDR1 is SGHRS, CDR2 YFSETQ, per germline. There are 18 residues in the CDR3. The chain's CDR3 is CASSLAGAGGANTGELFF. CDR3 DNA sequence: TGCGCCAGCAGCTTGGCCGGAGCGGGAGGAGCGAACACCGGGGAGCTGTTTTTT.

This clone appeared a few times. The CDR3 DNA is TGTGCCAGCAGTTTATCGTCAGTTCGCGAGCAGTACTTC. It specifies CASSLSSVREQYF. The chain recombines TRBV27 with TRBJ2-7; D remains ambiguous. The V gene's germline CDR1 is MNHEY and CDR2 SMNVEV (reference sequence). This CDR3 has 13 amino acids. Deletions cut 0 bases from V and 6 bases from J, with 9 bases between.